The sequence of this T cell receptor (beta chain) was determined in a study of cytomegalovirus exposure and HLA in healthy donors. The V gene lost 5 bases and the J gene lost 1 base, with 8 bases spanning the gap. The CDR3 contains 13 residues. CDR1 and CDR2 from the germline V gene are SNHLY and FYNNEI. 13 Jbeta primers and 60 Vbeta primers were used for the PCR. TCRdb keeps only in-frame clones here, not all; method: immunoSEQ multiplex PCR. The sample shows approximately 160,000 clones, 68% of them seen only once. With respect to this clone: Its target is unknown.

Study-wide findings and caveats: It was reported in a later analysis that an Asian-associated ancestry cluster showed fewer N-insertions than the 666-donor mean.

Specimen: PBMCs. The sequence was obtained from a man aged 45-65 years in good health and CMV-seronegative. The V gene is TRBV2, the J gene TRBJ1-1; tentative D call: TRBD1 (6 bases). The CDR3, as DNA: TGTGCCAGCAGTTCGACAGGGAACACTGAAGCTTTCTTT. Translated, it gives CASSSTGNTEAFF.